One and the same sample provided the 28 T cell receptor beta chains below, sequenced in a study of blood T cell repertoires in COVID-19. Profiling relied on immunoSEQ multiplex PCR, and the TCRdb table lists in-frame clones only, not all of them. The profile shows roughly 150,000 clones, 75% to 85% of them singletons. The material sequenced was peripheral blood. The receptors stem from a man aged 55 to 70 with acute or convalescent COVID-19.

In this sample, this clone turned up once. The rearrangement joins TRBV12-5 to TRBJ2-3; D perhaps matches TRBD2 (5 bases). The CDR3 has 16 amino acids. V lost 0 bases, J lost 2 bases, and 12 bases lay in between. CDR1 is LGHNT and CDR2 is FRNRAP in the germline V gene. CDR3 DNA sequence: TGTGCTAGTGGTTTGGTACTAGGACGGATCACAGATACGCAGTATTTT. Translated: CASGLVLGRITDTQYF.

V and J are TRBV21-1 and TRBJ1-1. TRBV21-1 is labeled a pseudogene. This CDR3 is 15 amino acids long. Here the CDR3 reads CASSAKEAPNTEAFF. DNA of the CDR3: TGTGCCAGCAGCGCTAAAGAGGCCCCGAACACTGAAGCTTTCTTT.

The chain carries TRBV6-4 and TRBJ2-5; TRBD2 matches at 9 bases. This CDR3 has 17 amino acids. The ends lost 0 bases at V and 4 bases at J; junction bases unmatched: 9. Germline V gene lookup returns CDR1 MRHNA and CDR2 SNTAGT. CDR3 sequence: CASSDSESGRRRETQYF. CDR3 in DNA: TGTGCCAGCAGTGACTCGGAAAGCGGGAGGCGGAGAGAGACCCAGTACTTC.

A note on this clone: One end of the junction is discordant with germline, which a read error may explain. The chain employs TRBV7-7 and TRBJ2-3; 9 bases agree with TRBD1. The CDR3 extends over 15 amino acids. Germline V lookup: CDR1 SSHAT, CDR2 FNYEAQ (reference sequence). CDR3 bases: TGTGCTAGCAGCCGGGGACAGGGCCCCACAGATACGCAGTATTTT. Amino acids: CASSRGQGPTDTQYF.

The chain couples TRBV2 to TRBJ2-4; D is possibly TRBD1 (5 bases). Per germline, CDR1 SNHLY and CDR2 FYNNEI. The CDR3 is 16 residues long. Deletions cut 4 bases from V and 1 base from J, with 14 bases between. The CDR3 sequence: CASSARSGWAKNIQYF. CDR3 DNA: TGTGCCAGCAGTGCTCGGTCAGGGTGGGCCAAAAACATTCAGTACTTC.

The chain couples TRBV7-8 to TRBJ1-6; D is undetermined. Germline CDR1 and CDR2: SGHVS and FQNEAQ. Deletions cut 2 bases from V and 0 bases from J, with 8 bases between. This CDR3 is built from 16 residues. The CDR3 reads CASSLQASSYNSPLHF. The CDR3 nucleotides read TGTGCCAGCAGCTTACAGGCGAGCTCCTATAATTCACCCCTCCACTTT.

This clone was recorded once. This chain joins TRBV24-1 and TRBJ2-1, with a possible D match to TRBD2 (5 bases). Trimming cost V 2 bases and J 4 bases, with 5 bases left between them. CDR3 length: 13 amino acids. Germline CDR1 is KGHDR and CDR2 is SFDVKD. In DNA, the CDR3 is TGTGCCACCAGTGATTCGGGGTACAATGAGCAGTTCTTC. Residues: CATSDSGYNEQFF.

This clone was counted a single time. The gene calls are TRBV10-3 and TRBJ2-1; D not resolved. Trimming took off 4 bases at V and 8 bases at J, with 9 bases between the two ends. The CDR3 loop spans 12 amino acids. CDR1 and CDR2 (germline): ENHRY, SYGVKD. The CDR3 region is CAISAPTDEQFF. For the CDR3, the DNA is TGTGCCATCAGTGCCCCCACGGATGAGCAGTTCTTC.

The chain carries TRBV7-3 and TRBJ2-2; 7 nucleotides align to TRBD1. CDR3 length: 13 amino acids. V shed 2 bases, J shed 6 bases, and the junction held 0 bases outside the gene matches. CDR1 SGHTA and CDR2 FQGTGA come from the germline V gene. CDR3 nucleotides: TGTGCCAGCAGCTTACAGGGGGCCGGGGAGCTGTTTTTT. Encoded protein: CASSLQGAGELFF.

This chain joins TRBV6-6 and TRBJ1-5; tentative D call: TRBD1 (6 bases). The germline V gene has CDR1 MNHNY and CDR2 SVGAGI (reference sequence). The CDR3 is 15 residues long. Trimming took 2 bases from V and 5 from J, leaving 13 bases between them. This CDR3 is CASSYAEQGYQPQHF. The CDR3 coding sequence is TGTGCCAGCAGTTACGCGGAACAGGGATATCAGCCCCAGCATTTT.

The chain employs TRBV7-3 and TRBJ1-1; D remains unclear. The CDR3 is 15 residues long. Trimming removed 1 base at V and 4 bases at J, with 13 bases between. Looked up from germline, CDR1 is SGHTA and CDR2 is FQGTGA. The CDR3, as DNA: TGTGCCAGCAGCTTAAAGGGAGGGCCGAGCACTGAAGCTTTCTTT. Translated: CASSLKGGPSTEAFF.

This rearrangement joins TRBV7-9 to TRBJ2-1, with 9 positions matching TRBD1. The CDR3 loop spans 15 amino acids. CDR1 and CDR2 from the germline V gene are SEHNR and FQNEAQ (reference sequence). V shed 1 base, J shed 10 bases, and the junction held 8 bases outside the gene matches. The CDR3 loop is CASSLVSGTGYEQFF. In nucleotides, the CDR3 is TGTGCCAGCAGCTTAGTCTCCGGGACAGGGTACGAGCAGTTCTTC. The full variable domain, in which reference TRBV7-9 and TRBJ2-1 provide the parts outside the CDR3, is DTGVSQNPRHKITKRGQNVTFRCDPISEHNRLYWYRQTLGQGPEFLTYFQNEAQLEKSRLLSDRFSAERPKGSFSTLEIQRTEQGDSAMYLCASSLVSGTGYEQFFGPGTRLTVL.

This clone was counted a few times. The chain uses TRBV19 and TRBJ2-1; TRBD2 matches at 12 bases. The J segment lost 6 bases and the V segment lost 7 bases, leaving 4 bases of the junction unmatched. The CDR3 covers 14 residues. Per the germline V gene, CDR1 is LNHDA and CDR2 is SQIVND (reference sequence). Written as DNA, the CDR3 is TGTGCCAGTACTGCGGGACTAGCGGGCAATGAGCAGTTCTTC. Protein product: CASTAGLAGNEQFF.

There are a few counts of this clone. The gene calls are TRBV11-2 and TRBJ1-3, with D unresolved. The CDR3 runs 16 residues. Per germline, CDR1 SGHAT and CDR2 FQNNGV. The ends were cut back, 1 base at V and 2 bases at J, with 12 bases in the middle. The CDR3 spells CASSLVMAGPGNTIYF. The CDR3 DNA sequence: TGTGCCAGCAGCTTAGTTATGGCAGGCCCTGGAAACACCATATATTTT.

The genes are TRBV12-3 or TRBV12-4 and TRBJ2-5; the D gene is possibly TRBD2 (6 bases). Between the trimmed V and J ends, which lost 5 bases and 5 bases, there was a span of 12 bases. The CDR3 loop spans 13 amino acids. The CDR3 nucleotides read TGTGCCAGCAGTGGAGGGATTTTCGAGACCCAGTACTTC. Its protein is CASSGGIFETQYF.

This rearrangement joins TRBV10-3 to TRBJ1-6; 10 bases fit TRBD1. The junction had 6 bases not matched to a gene; V was cut back by 0 bases and J by 7 bases. CDR1 and CDR2 from the germline V gene are ENHRY and SYGVKD. The CDR3 has 17 amino acids. The CDR3 DNA reads as TGTGCCATCAGTGAGTCTCCGACGGGACAGGGGAATTCACCCCTCCACTTT. It translates to CAISESPTGQGNSPLHF.

The table lists this clone with a few counts. The V and J genes are TRBV6-5 and TRBJ1-5; perhaps TRBD1 as D (5 bases). The CDR3 runs to 15 residues. Germline loops: CDR1 MNHEY, CDR2 SVGAGI. V was pared by 6 bases and J by 0 bases, with 12 bases between. CDR3: CASRIRQYSNQPQHF. DNA for the CDR3: TGTGCCAGCAGGATACGACAGTATAGCAATCAGCCCCAGCATTTT.

The chain has TRBV20-1 and TRBJ2-1, with D unresolved. V was pared by 3 bases and J by 8 bases, with 11 bases between. The CDR3 loop spans 12 amino acids. Per the germline V gene, CDR1 is DFQATT and CDR2 is SNEGSKA (reference sequence). For the CDR3, the DNA is TGCAGTGCTAGTCTCCAGCAGGATGAGCAGTTCTTC. Protein sequence: CSASLQQDEQFF.

V gene TRBV3-1 (or the pseudogene TRBV3-2) combines with J gene TRBJ1-2; perhaps TRBD1 as D (6 bases). V lost 8 bases to trimming and J lost 6 bases, with 16 bases between them. CDR1 is LGHDT and CDR2 is YNNKEL in the germline V gene (reference sequence). This CDR3 is built from 13 residues. The DNA of the CDR3 is TGTGCCAGCGGAGGCCTACAGGGCGATGGCTACACCTTC. It specifies CASGGLQGDGYTF.

This clone was detected only a few times. This chain connects TRBV7-9 to TRBJ1-1; D is unresolved. There are 13 residues in the CDR3. Germline CDR1 and CDR2: SEHNR and FQNEAQ (reference sequence). Trimming stripped 5 bases from V and 4 bases from J, with 11 bases between. This chain's CDR3 is CASSPRQRTEAFF. The CDR3, as DNA: TGTGCCAGCAGCCCCCGGCAGCGCACTGAAGCTTTCTTT.

The chain recombines TRBV2 with TRBJ2-5; TRBD1 is a possible D gene (5 bases). The germline V gene encodes CDR1 SNHLY and CDR2 FYNNEI. Between the trimmed V and J ends, which lost 4 bases and 5 bases, there was a span of 11 bases. This CDR3 has 13 amino acids. CDR3 residues: CASSAQGVETQYF. The DNA of the CDR3 is TGTGCCAGCAGTGCGCAGGGTGTGGAGACCCAGTACTTC.

The CDR3 sequence is CAISETGLAGAETQYF. The CDR3 region has the DNA TGTGCCATCAGTGAGACCGGACTAGCGGGAGCAGAGACCCAGTACTTC. This rearrangement joins TRBV10-3 to TRBJ2-5; 13 positions agree with TRBD2. The germline gives CDR1 ENHRY, CDR2 SYGVKD. The CDR3 runs to 16 residues. After removal of 2 bases from V and 4 bases from J, the junction contained 4 bases not matched to a gene.

This clone was detected once. The rearrangement uses TRBV1 and TRBJ2-2; the D call of TRBD2 is as the table states it, not checked on the DNA. TRBV1 is a pseudogene locus. This CDR3 is built from 21 residues. The CDR3 bases are TGCACCAGCAGCAACTTAAGGAGTTCTAGCGGGAGGAACGAACGGACCGGGGAGCTGTTTTTT. Translation: CTSSNLRSSSGRNERTGELFF.

The J gene is TRBJ2-1, the V gene TRBV28, with D perhaps matching TRBD2 (6 bases). Germline assignment: CDR1 MDHEN and CDR2 SYDVKM. Trimming stripped 1 base from V and 10 bases from J, with 20 bases between. This CDR3 spans 16 amino acids. The CDR3 spells CASSLLRGGSPSEQFF. The CDR3 nucleotides read TGTGCCAGCAGTTTATTGCGGGGAGGTAGCCCCAGCGAGCAGTTCTTC.

This chain uses TRBV19 with TRBJ2-4; D might be TRBD1 (5 bases). Trimming shortened V by 7 bases and J by 0 bases, and 10 bases separated the two germline ends. The germline V gene encodes CDR1 LNHDA and CDR2 SQIVND (reference sequence). CDR3 length: 14 amino acids. The CDR3 spells CASTPDRAKNIQYF. The CDR3 DNA reads as TGTGCCAGTACCCCCGACAGAGCCAAAAACATTCAGTACTTC.

The chain employs TRBV6-2 or TRBV6-3 and TRBJ2-1, with 7 bases matching TRBD1. Germline trimming cut 5 bases from V and 7 bases from J; bases unmatched to any gene: 14. Germline CDR1 is MNHEY and CDR2 is SVGEGT. CDR3 length: 16 residues. The CDR3, as DNA: TGTGCCAGCAGTCCCCTTAGGACAGGTAGCTGGAATGAGCAGTTCTTC. This translates into CASSPLRTGSWNEQFF.

The chain couples TRBV18 to TRBJ2-5; a weak D match, TRBD2 (6 bases). Per germline, CDR1 KGHSH and CDR2 LQKENI. The germline V and J ends were trimmed by 3 bases and 2 bases, with 13 bases remaining between them. The CDR3 extends over 15 amino acids. For the CDR3, the DNA is TGTGCCAGCTCACCGGGACTGGGGGTTCAAGAGACCCAGTACTTC. This sequence encodes CASSPGLGVQETQYF.

The rearrangement uses TRBV10-2 and TRBJ1-5; weak D call: TRBD1 (6 bases). Germline assignment: CDR1 WSHSY and CDR2 SAAADI. The CDR3 contains 15 residues. Trimming took off 2 bases at V and 6 bases at J, with 14 bases between the two ends. The CDR3 reads CASSEEGELGQPQHF. In DNA form, the CDR3 reads TGCGCCAGCAGTGAGGAGGGGGAGTTGGGTCAGCCCCAGCATTTT.